The T cell receptor beta chain under discussion was sequenced for a study of blood T cells in healthy people across ages. Germline CDR1 is SQVTM and CDR2 is ANQGSEA. The CDR3 is made up of 12 amino acids. Trimming took 4 bases from V and 6 from J, leaving 10 bases between them. Through a sample-barcoded 5' primer and a J-beta primer mix, a second PCR was run for about 6 to 12 cycles. TCRdb re-derived calls from the 5' RACE reads in MiXCR, one entry per CDR3 protein. The sample shows about 1.5 million distinct CDR3 sequences, 35% to 45% of them seen only once. Researchers isolated at least 6 million PBMCs per sample.

The rearrangement uses TRBV29-1 and TRBJ2-1; perhaps TRBD2 as D (6 bases). Sequenced: blood. The receptor was derived from a young woman in good health. CDR3: CSVVISGNEQFF. CDR3 bases: TGCAGCGTTGTGATTAGCGGCAATGAGCAGTTCTTC.